This T cell receptor beta chain was captured by sequencing in a study of CD8 T cells in ankylosing spondylitis. This CDR3 comprises 12 residues. Trimming took 6 bases from V and 10 from J, leaving 10 bases between them. Study findings and constraints: Seemingly characteristic of ankylosing spondylitis blood was a TCR beta motif consisting of under 10 highly homologous variants.

Each CDR3 protein is one row after TCRdb ran MiXCR on the 5' RACE reads. The sample lists fewer than 550,000 distinct CDR3 sequences; over 4% were seen once. This clonotype showed up many times. The antigen is unknown. The clonotype originates from a male donor with ankylosing spondylitis. The sequenced sample consisted of blood, either unsorted or a sorted T cell fraction (not recorded which). This chain links TRBV12-3 or TRBV12-4 with TRBJ1-6; D possibly corresponds to TRBD1 (5 bases). DNA for the CDR3: TGTGCCAGCAGGGCCGGGACCTCACCCCTCCACTTT. It is translated as CASRAGTSPLHF.